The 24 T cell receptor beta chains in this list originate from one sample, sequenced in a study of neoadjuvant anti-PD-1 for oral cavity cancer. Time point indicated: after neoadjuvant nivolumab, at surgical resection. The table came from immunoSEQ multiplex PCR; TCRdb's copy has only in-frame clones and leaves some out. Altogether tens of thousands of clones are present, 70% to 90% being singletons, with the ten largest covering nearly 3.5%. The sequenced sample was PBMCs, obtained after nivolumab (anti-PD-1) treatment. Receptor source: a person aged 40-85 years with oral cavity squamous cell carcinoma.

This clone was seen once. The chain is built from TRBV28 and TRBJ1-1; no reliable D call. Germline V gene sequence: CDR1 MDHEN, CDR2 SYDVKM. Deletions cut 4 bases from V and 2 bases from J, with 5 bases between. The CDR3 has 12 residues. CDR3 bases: TGTGCCAGCAGTTACAGTAACACTGAAGCTTTCTTT. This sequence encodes CASSYSNTEAFF.

The CDR3 here is CASSGTGTTGEKLFF. The CDR3 DNA reads as TGTGCCAGCAGTGGGACCGGGACGACGGGAGAAAAACTGTTTTTT. V and J are TRBV2 and TRBJ1-4; tentative D call: TRBD1 (5 bases). Trimming took off 4 bases at V and 8 bases at J, with 17 bases between the two ends. Per germline, CDR1 SNHLY and CDR2 FYNNEI. This CDR3 is 15 amino acids long.

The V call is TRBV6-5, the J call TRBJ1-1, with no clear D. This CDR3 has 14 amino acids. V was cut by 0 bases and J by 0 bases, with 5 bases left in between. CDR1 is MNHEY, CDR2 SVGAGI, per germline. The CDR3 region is CASSYSALNTEAFF. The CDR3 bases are TGTGCCAGCAGTTACTCAGCCCTGAACACTGAAGCTTTCTTT.

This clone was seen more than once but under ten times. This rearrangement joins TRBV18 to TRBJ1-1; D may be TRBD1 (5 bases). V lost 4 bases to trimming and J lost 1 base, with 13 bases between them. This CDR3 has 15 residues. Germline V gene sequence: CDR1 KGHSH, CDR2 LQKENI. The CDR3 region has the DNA TGTGCCAGCTCACAACTTTTAGGGGAGAACACTGAAGCTTTCTTT. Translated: CASSQLLGENTEAFF.

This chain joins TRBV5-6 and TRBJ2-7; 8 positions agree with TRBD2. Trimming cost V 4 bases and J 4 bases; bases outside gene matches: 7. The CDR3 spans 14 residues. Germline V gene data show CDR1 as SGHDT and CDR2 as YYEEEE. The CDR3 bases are TGTGCCAGCAGCCGGGTGAGCGGGGGTTACGAGCAGTACTTC. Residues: CASSRVSGGYEQYF.

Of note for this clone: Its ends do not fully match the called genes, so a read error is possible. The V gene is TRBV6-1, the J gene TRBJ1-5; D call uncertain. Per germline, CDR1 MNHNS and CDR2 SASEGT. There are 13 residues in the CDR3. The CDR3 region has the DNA TGTGCCAGCAGTGTAGTGGGCAACCAGCCCCAGCATTTT. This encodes CASSVVGNQPQHF.

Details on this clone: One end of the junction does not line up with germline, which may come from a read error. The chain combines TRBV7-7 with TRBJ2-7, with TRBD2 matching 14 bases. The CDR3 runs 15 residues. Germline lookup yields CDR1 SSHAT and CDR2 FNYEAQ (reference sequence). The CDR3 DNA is TGTGCTAGCAGCCGGCCGGGACTAGCGGGAGACGAGCAGTACTTC. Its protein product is CASSRPGLAGDEQYF. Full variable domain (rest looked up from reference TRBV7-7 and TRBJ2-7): GAGVSQSPRYKVTKRGQDVTLRCDPISSHATLYWYQQALGQGPEFLTYFNYEAQPDKSGLPSDRFSAERPEGSISTLTIQRTEQRDSAMYRCASSRPGLAGDEQYFGPGTRLTVT.

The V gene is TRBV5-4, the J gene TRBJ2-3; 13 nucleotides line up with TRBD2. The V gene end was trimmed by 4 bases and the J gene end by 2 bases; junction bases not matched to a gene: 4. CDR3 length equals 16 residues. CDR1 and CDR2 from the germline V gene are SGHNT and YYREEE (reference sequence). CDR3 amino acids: CASSQGLAGITDTQYF. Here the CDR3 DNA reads TGTGCCAGCAGCCAGGGACTAGCGGGGATCACAGATACGCAGTATTTT.

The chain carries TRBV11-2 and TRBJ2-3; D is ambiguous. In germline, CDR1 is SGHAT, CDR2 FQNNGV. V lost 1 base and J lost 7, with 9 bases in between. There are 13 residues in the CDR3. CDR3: CASSLVGQHTQYF. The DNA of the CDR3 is TGTGCCAGCAGCTTAGTCGGGCAGCATACGCAGTATTTT.

CDR3 sequence reads: CASSQGLAGGRDEQYF. The CDR3 bases are TGCGCCAGCAGCCAGGGACTAGCGGGAGGGCGGGACGAGCAGTACTTC. The chain has TRBV5-1 and TRBJ2-7, with 16 bases that match TRBD2. CDR1 is SGHRS and CDR2 is YFSETQ in the germline V gene. V shed 4 bases and J 5 bases; nucleotides not matched to a gene: 6. This CDR3 has 16 amino acids.

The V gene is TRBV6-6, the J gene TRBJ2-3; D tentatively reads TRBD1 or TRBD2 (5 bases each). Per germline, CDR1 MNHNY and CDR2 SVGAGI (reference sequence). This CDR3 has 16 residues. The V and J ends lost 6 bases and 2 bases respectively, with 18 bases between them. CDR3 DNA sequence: TGTGCCAGCAGACGCCTTGGGACGGCTTCCACAGATACGCAGTATTTT. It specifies CASRRLGTASTDTQYF.

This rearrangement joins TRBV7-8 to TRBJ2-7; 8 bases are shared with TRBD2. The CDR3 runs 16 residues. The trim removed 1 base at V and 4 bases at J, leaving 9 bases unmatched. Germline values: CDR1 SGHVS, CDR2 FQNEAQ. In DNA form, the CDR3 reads TGTGCCAGCAGCTTAGAGGTGGTAGCGGGACCTTACGAGCAGTACTTC. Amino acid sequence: CASSLEVVAGPYEQYF.

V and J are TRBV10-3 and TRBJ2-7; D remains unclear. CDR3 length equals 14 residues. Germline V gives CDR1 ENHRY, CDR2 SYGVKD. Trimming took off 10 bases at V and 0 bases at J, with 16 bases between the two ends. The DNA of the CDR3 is TGTGCCACCAAGGATGGTCCTAGCTCCTACGAGCAGTACTTC. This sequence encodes CATKDGPSSYEQYF.

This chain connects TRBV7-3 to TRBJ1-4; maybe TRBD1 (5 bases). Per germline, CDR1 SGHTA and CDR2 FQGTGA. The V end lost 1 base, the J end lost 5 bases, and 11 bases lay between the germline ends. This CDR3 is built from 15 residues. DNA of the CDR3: TGTGCCAGCAGCTTAAGGGTCTGGGGGAATGAAAAACTGTTTTTT. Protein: CASSLRVWGNEKLFF.

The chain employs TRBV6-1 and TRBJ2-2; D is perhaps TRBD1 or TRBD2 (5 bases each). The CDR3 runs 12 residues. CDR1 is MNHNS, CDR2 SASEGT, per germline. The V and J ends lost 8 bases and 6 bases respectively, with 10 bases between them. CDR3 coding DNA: TGTGCCAGCGGGGACGGGGCCGGGGAGCTGTTTTTT. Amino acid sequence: CASGDGAGELFF.

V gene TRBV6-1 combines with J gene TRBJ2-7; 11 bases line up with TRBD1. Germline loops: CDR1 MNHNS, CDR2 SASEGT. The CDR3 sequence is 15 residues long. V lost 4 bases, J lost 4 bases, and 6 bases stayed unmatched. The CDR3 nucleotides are TGTGCCAGCAGTGTATCGGGACAGGGGGAATACGAGCAGTACTTC. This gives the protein CASSVSGQGEYEQYF.

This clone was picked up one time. The CDR3 sequence: CASTRNTEAFF. The CDR3 DNA reads as TGCGCCAGCACCAGGAACACTGAAGCTTTCTTT. The chain couples TRBV10-2 to TRBJ1-1; D is undetermined. Germline CDR1 and CDR2: WSHSY and SAAADI. CDR3 length: 11 residues. Trimming cost V 7 bases and J 1 base, with 4 bases left between them.

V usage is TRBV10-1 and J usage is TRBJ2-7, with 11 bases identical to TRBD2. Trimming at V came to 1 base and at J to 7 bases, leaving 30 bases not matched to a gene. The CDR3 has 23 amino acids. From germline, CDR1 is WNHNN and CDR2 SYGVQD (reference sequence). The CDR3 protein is CASSEFFRLAGGPFTSRAREQYF. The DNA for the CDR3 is TGCGCCAGCAGTGAGTTCTTTAGGCTAGCGGGAGGCCCTTTCACCAGTCGCGCGCGGGAGCAGTACTTC.

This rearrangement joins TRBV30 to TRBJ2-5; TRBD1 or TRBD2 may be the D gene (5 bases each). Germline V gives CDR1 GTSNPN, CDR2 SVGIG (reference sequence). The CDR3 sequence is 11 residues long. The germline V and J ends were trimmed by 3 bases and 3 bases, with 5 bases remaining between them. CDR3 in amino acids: CAWRGEETQYF. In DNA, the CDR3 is TGTGCCTGGAGGGGGGAAGAGACCCAGTACTTC.

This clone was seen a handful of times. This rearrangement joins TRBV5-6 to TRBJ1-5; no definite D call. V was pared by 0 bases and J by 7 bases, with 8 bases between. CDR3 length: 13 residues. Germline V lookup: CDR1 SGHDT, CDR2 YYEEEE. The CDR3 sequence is CASSLGQYQPQHF. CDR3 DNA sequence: TGTGCCAGCAGCTTGGGGCAGTACCAGCCCCAGCATTTT.

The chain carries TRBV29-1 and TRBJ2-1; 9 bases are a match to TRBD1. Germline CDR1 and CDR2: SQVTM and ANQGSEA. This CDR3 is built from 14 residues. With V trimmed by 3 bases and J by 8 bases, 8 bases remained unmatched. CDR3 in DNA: TGCAGCGTTGATCACAGGGGGCTGGGAGATGAGCAGTTCTTC. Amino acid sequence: CSVDHRGLGDEQFF.

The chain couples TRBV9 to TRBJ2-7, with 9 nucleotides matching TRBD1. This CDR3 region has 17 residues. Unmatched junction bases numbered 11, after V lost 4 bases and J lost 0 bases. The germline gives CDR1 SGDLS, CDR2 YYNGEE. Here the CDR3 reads CASSPPLGTGSSYEQYF. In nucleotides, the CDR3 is TGTGCCAGCAGCCCACCCTTAGGGACAGGGAGCTCCTACGAGCAGTACTTC.

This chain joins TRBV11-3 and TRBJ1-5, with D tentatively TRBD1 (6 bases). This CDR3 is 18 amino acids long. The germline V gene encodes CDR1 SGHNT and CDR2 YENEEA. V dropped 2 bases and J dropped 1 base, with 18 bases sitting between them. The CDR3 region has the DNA TGTGCCAGCAGCTTATTGGCAGGGGAGGTTAGGAGCAATCAGCCCCAGCATTTT. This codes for CASSLLAGEVRSNQPQHF.

The DNA for the CDR3 is TGTGCCAGCAGTTACACAGGCCCCTACGAGCAGTACTTC. It translates to CASSYTGPYEQYF. J is TRBJ2-7 and V is TRBV6-6; possibly TRBD1 for D (5 bases). Germline V CDR1 and CDR2: MNHNY, SVGAGI (reference sequence). V lost 2 bases and J lost 2, with 7 bases in between. The CDR3 runs 13 residues.